The sequence of this TCR beta chain was determined in a study of type 1 regulatory T cells (dated by TCRdb to about 2021). In terms of the full investigation: An in vitro protocol by which a Tr1-enriched, alloantigen-specific CD4 T cell product named T-allo10 was generated was characterized in the study. T-allo10 was under clinical evaluation in patients with hematological malignancies receiving allogeneic hematopoietic stem cell transplantation. General conclusions and limits of the study: Compared with non-Tr1 cells, Tr1 cells had a narrower TCR repertoire, and the study took this difference to reflect clonal expansion driven by alloantigen.

On this clonotype itself: Its recognized antigen is unknown. No per-base quality is available; no much larger clone lies one base away.

The CDR3, from cysteine to phenylalanine, totals 12 residues. This entry keeps only the CDR3 DNA: 36 bases, framed from base 1. Between the V and J ends, shortened by 2 bases and 3 bases respectively, the junction contains 5 bases. The germline V gene specifies SGHVS as CDR1 and FQNEAQ as CDR2. The sequencer listed for this sample is Illumina MiSeq. In-frame beta chains were kept once TCRdb had trimmed the public reads at Q25 with fastp and called clones with MiXCR. All rows with the same CDR3 protein become a single entry with the most common DNA and genes. This sample comprises some 60,000 distinct CDR3 sequences, approximately 67% of them detected only once. About 2% of the sample is taken by the ten largest.

The V and J segments used are TRBV7-8 and TRBJ2-7; the D gene lacks a confident call. Sequencing was done on a sample of cultured non-Tr1 T cells, either the whole culture or a sorted T cell fraction (not recorded which). Explained via the paper, the cell subset or site label denotes: non-Tr1 population from the T-allo10 product. The origin of this receptor is a human donor in good health. The CDR3 corresponds to CASSLPDYEQYF. The DNA reads as follows: TGTGCCAGCAGCTTACCGGACTACGAGCAGTACTTC.